This passage covers 18 T cell receptor beta chains from one sample sequenced in a study of regulatory T cells in long-lasting Graves disease. The time point is: persistent/refractory GD, antithyroid drugs over 5 years with positive TRAb. Researchers made the TCR library from RNA that was extracted from PBMCs. Through Arm-PCR of CDR3 regions and iRepertoire HTBI primers, TCR beta libraries were built. MiXCR, applied by TCRdb to the multiplex PCR reads, yields one record per CDR3 protein. The table records around 450,000 distinct CDR3 sequences, 20% to 25% of them present only once. The sample consisted of peripheral blood mononuclear cells (PBMCs), taken when the disease was refractory, from a patient treated with antithyroid drugs. The receptors come from a female donor with Graves disease.

This clonotype was recorded at least ten times. V and J are TRBV28 and TRBJ2-7, with 16 positions matching TRBD2. J lost 5 bases, V lost 2 bases, and 0 bases had no gene match. The length of the CDR3 is 15 residues. CDR1 MDHEN and CDR2 SYDVKM come from the germline V gene. The CDR3: CASSLGTSGRDEQYF. CDR3 sequence (DNA): TGTGCCAGCAGTTTAGGGACTAGCGGGAGGGACGAGCAGTACTTC.

This clonotype has ten or more counts. The chain has TRBV6-1 and TRBJ2-7; 10 nucleotides line up with TRBD1. CDR1 is MNHNS and CDR2 is SASEGT in the germline V gene. This CDR3 comprises 18 residues. V dropped 6 bases and J dropped 3; count of bases not matched to a gene: 17. CDR3: CASRPGTGVNFNFYEQYF. CDR3 DNA sequence: TGTGCCAGCAGGCCCGGGACAGGGGTGAACTTCAACTTCTACGAGCAGTACTTC.

The chain carries TRBV27 and TRBJ1-6; D unclear. V was cut by 3 bases and J by 7 bases, with 4 bases left in between. The CDR3 runs 12 residues. Germline values: CDR1 MNHEY, CDR2 SMNVEV (reference sequence). The CDR3 bases are TGTGCCAGCAGTTTTTGGAATTCACCCCTCCACTTT. It is translated as CASSFWNSPLHF.

This chain links TRBV6-5 with TRBJ2-1, with 11 bases aligning to TRBD1. Germline CDR1 MNHEY, CDR2 SVGAGI. The CDR3 is 16 amino acids. The V gene end was trimmed by 2 bases and the J gene end by 9 bases; junction bases not matched to a gene: 9. In DNA form, the CDR3 reads TGTGCCAGCAGTTACGCGGGGGGACAGGGGGTACTTGAGCAGTTCTTC. Its protein is CASSYAGGQGVLEQFF.

This clonotype was picked up one time. The chain combines TRBV5-1 with TRBJ1-1; 11 bases are shared with TRBD1. The trim removed 0 bases at V and 10 bases at J, leaving 5 bases unmatched. The CDR3 extends over 14 amino acids. Germline V gene data show CDR1 as SGHRS and CDR2 as YFSETQ. Written as DNA, the CDR3 is TGCGCCAGCAGCTTGGGGACAGGGGGCGAGCGAGCTTTCTTT. It encodes CASSLGTGGERAFF.

The chain combines TRBV28 with TRBJ2-1; 8 positions match TRBD2. The length of the CDR3 is 14 residues. J lost 5 bases, V lost 3 bases, and 3 bases had no gene match. CDR1 is MDHEN, CDR2 SYDVKM, per germline. CDR3 in DNA: TGTGCCAGCAGTTTCGGGACTAGAAACAATGAGCAGTTCTTC. This codes for CASSFGTRNNEQFF.

This clonotype was seen repeatedly, ten times or more. This chain uses TRBV28 with TRBJ1-5, with D unresolved. The CDR3 consists of 14 residues. Germline V gene data show CDR1 as MDHEN and CDR2 as SYDVKM. Trimming took 0 bases from V and 7 from J, leaving 10 bases between them. The CDR3 region has the DNA TGTGCCAGCAGTTTATGGGGGTTGGAGCAGCCCCAGCATTTT. It is translated as CASSLWGLEQPQHF.

This clonotype has at least ten counts. The chain joins TRBV5-8 to TRBJ1-2; TRBD1 agrees at 10 bases. Germline V CDR1 and CDR2: SGHTS, YDEGEE. The CDR3 has 15 amino acids. Trimming removed 1 base from V and 4 bases from J; junction bases left unmatched: 4. The CDR3 DNA is TGTGCCAGCAGCTTGATTGGGACAGGGGCCTATGGCTACACCTTC. Amino acid sequence: CASSLIGTGAYGYTF.

The J gene is TRBJ2-1, the V gene TRBV6-2 or TRBV6-3; D remains ambiguous. The germline V gene encodes CDR1 MNHEY and CDR2 SVGEGT. Trimming shortened V by 5 bases and J by 9 bases, and 14 bases separated the two germline ends. This CDR3 is 13 amino acids long. The CDR3 nucleotides are TGTGCCAGCAGTGGGATTCCTTTTCCTGAGCAGTTCTTC. Protein: CASSGIPFPEQFF.

As for this clonotype: A much larger clonotype is one base distant, so this may be a read error. The genes are TRBV28 and TRBJ1-4; D is unclear. V was trimmed by 2 bases and J by 8 bases, leaving 9 bases between them. This CDR3 spans 13 amino acids. Germline V gene data show CDR1 as MDHEN and CDR2 as SYDVKM. In nucleotides, the CDR3 is TGTGCCAGCAGTTTAGTCACCCAAGAAAAACTGTTTTTT. It specifies CASSLVTQEKLFF.

This clonotype showed up just a few times. The genes are TRBV5-1 and TRBJ1-1, with 9 bases that match TRBD1. The CDR3 is 16 amino acids. Looked up from germline, CDR1 is SGHRS and CDR2 is YFSETQ. The trim removed 4 bases at V and 4 bases at J, leaving 11 bases unmatched. The chain's CDR3 is CASSLRTGASGTEAFF. The CDR3 nucleotides are TGCGCCAGCAGCCTCCGGACAGGGGCGTCGGGCACTGAAGCTTTCTTT.

CDR3 region: CSAEGTGGSGGNQPQHF. In DNA, the CDR3 is TGCAGTGCGGAGGGGACAGGGGGAAGCGGAGGCAATCAGCCCCAGCATTTT. The chain employs TRBV20-1 and TRBJ1-5, with TRBD1 identical over 11 bases. Unmatched junction bases numbered 12, after V lost 6 bases and J lost 2 bases. CDR3 length: 17 amino acids. The germline V gene has CDR1 DFQATT and CDR2 SNEGSKA (reference sequence).

About this clonotype itself: A read error is likely, as this CDR3 ends without the conserved phenylalanine or tryptophan. The gene calls are TRBV19 and TRBJ2-5, with TRBD2 matching 7 bases. The CDR3 length is 16 residues. CDR1 and CDR2 (germline): LNHDA, SQIVND (reference sequence). V lost 2 bases and J lost 1; bases outside the gene matches: 7. For the CDR3, the DNA is TGTGCCAGTAGTATATCGGCGGGGGACTTCCAAGAGACCCAGTACTCC. It translates to CASSISAGDFQETQYS.

This clonotype was counted a few times. Since a much larger clone is just one base distant, this may be a read error. This chain uses TRBV28 with TRBJ1-1; 10 bases line up with TRBD1. Germline loops: CDR1 MDHEN, CDR2 SYDVKM. The CDR3 contains 16 residues. The CDR3 DNA is TGTGCCAACAGTCTAGGGACAGGGGCAGAGGACACTGAAGCTTTCTTT. Its translation is CANSLGTGAEDTEAFF. Variable domain in full (rest from reference TRBV28 and TRBJ1-1): DVKVTQSSRYLVKRTGEKVFLECVQDMDHENMFWYRQDPGLGLRLIYFSYDVKMKEKGDIPEGYSVSREKKERFSLILESASTNQTSMYLCANSLGTGAEDTEAFFGQGTRLTVV.

At least ten counts were recorded for this clonotype. This chain links TRBV12-3 or TRBV12-4 with TRBJ1-1; D gene uncertain. The CDR3 runs 13 residues. V shed 3 bases and J shed 0 bases, with 5 bases lying between them. The CDR3, as DNA: TGTGCCAGCAGTTTCAGTCTGAACACTGAAGCTTTCTTT. Protein: CASSFSLNTEAFF.

The rearrangement links TRBV7-9 to TRBJ2-7; the match to TRBD2 covers 9 bases. The V gene end was trimmed by 1 base and the J gene end by 3 bases; junction bases not matched to a gene: 7. This CDR3 contains 16 residues. The V gene's germline CDR1 is SEHNR and CDR2 FQNEAQ (reference sequence). The CDR3: CASSLDRAGGVYEQYF. The CDR3 DNA is TGTGCCAGCAGCTTAGACAGAGCGGGAGGAGTCTACGAGCAGTACTTC.

The chain is built from TRBV27 and TRBJ2-5; 15 bases agree with TRBD2. This CDR3 is 18 amino acids long. Unmatched junction bases numbered 9, after V lost 5 bases and J lost 2 bases. CDR1 and CDR2 (germline): MNHEY, SMNVEV (reference sequence). The DNA of the CDR3 is TGTGCCAGCAGTCCTGGACTAGCGGGGGGGCCCAGTCAAGAGACCCAGTACTTC. It codes for CASSPGLAGGPSQETQYF.

In nucleotides, the CDR3 is TGCAGTGCTGCCCGTCTTGGGGAGTCAACCTACGAGCAGTACTTC. This codes for CSAARLGESTYEQYF. V gene TRBV20-1 combines with J gene TRBJ2-7, with TRBD2 as a possible D gene (5 bases). Germline CDR1 and CDR2: DFQATT and SNEGSKA (reference sequence). CDR3 length equals 15 residues. V gave up 5 bases and J gave up 2 bases, with 19 bases separating them.